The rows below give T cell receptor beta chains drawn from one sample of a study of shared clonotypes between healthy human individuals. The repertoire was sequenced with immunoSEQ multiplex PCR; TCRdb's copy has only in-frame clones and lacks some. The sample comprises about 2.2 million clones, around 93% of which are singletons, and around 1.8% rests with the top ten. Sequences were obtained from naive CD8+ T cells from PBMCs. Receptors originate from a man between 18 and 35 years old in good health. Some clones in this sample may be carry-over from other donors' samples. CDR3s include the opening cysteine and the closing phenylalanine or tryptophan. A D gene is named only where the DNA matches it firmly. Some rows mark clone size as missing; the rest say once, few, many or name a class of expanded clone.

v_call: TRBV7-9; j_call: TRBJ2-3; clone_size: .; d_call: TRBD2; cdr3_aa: CASSQGTSARTDTQYF; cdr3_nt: TGTGCCAGCAGCCAAGGGACTAGCGCTCGCACAGATACGCAGTATTTT
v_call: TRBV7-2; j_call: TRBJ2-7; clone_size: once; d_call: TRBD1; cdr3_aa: CASSFRTGHEQYF; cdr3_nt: TGTGCCAGCAGCTTCCGGACAGGCCACGAGCAGTACTTC
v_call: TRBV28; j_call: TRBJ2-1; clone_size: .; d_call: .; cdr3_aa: CASSLTTRDHNEQFF; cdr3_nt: TGTGCCAGCAGCTTAACTACTCGAGATCACAATGAGCAGTTCTTC
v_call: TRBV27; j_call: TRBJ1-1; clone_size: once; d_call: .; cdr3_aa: CASSLLGGREAFF; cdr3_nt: TGTGCCAGCAGTTTATTGGGGGGCCGCGAAGCTTTCTTT
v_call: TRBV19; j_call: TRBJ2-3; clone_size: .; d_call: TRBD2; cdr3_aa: CASSAGLADTDTQYF; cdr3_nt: TGTGCCAGTAGCGCGGGACTAGCGGATACAGATACGCAGTATTTT
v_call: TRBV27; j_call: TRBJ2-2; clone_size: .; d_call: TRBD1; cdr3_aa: CASSPGTGANTGELFF; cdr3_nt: TGTGCCAGCAGTCCCGGGACAGGGGCGAACACCGGGGAGCTGTTTTTT
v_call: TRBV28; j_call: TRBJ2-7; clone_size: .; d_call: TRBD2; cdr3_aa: CASSGVAGGYEQYF; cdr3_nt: TGTGCCAGCAGTGGGGTAGCGGGAGGGTACGAGCAGTACTTC
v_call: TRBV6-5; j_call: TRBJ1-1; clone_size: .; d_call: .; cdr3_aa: CASSYTRMNTEAFF; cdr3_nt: TGTGCCAGCAGTTACACCAGGATGAACACTGAAGCTTTCTTT
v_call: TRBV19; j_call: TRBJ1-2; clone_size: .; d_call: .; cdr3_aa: CASTIGRTPYGYTF; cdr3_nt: TGTGCCAGTACCATCGGCAGGACTCCTTATGGCTACACCTTC
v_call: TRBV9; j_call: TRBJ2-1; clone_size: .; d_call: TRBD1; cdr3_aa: CASAQGDNEQFF; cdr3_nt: TGTGCCAGCGCCCAGGGGGACAATGAGCAGTTCTTC
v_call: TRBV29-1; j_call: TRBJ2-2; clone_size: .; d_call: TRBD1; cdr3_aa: CSVRTGENTGELFF; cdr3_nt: TGCAGCGTCCGGACAGGGGAAAACACCGGGGAGCTGTTTTTT
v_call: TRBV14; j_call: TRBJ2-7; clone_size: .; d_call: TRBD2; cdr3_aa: CASSQEVVAGSTRYF; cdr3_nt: TGTGCCAGCAGCCAAGAAGTAGTAGCGGGATCTACTAGGTACTTC
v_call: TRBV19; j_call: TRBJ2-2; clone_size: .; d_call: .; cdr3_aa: CASSIVFRTNTGELFF; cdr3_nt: TGTGCCAGTAGTATAGTTTTCAGGACTAACACCGGGGAGCTGTTTTTT
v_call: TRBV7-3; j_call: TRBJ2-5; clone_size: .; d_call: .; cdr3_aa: CASSLNGRETQYF; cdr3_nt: TGTGCCAGCAGCTTAAATGGGAGGGAGACCCAGTACTTC
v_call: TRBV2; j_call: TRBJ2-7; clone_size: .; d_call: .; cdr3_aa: CASSEFLLMTAYEQYF; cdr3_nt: TGTGCCAGCAGTGAGTTTCTACTGATGACCGCCTACGAGCAGTACTTC
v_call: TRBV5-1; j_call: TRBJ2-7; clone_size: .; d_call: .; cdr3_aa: CASSQPQGGEQYF; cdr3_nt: TGCGCCAGCAGCCAACCCCAGGGTGGCGAGCAGTACTTC
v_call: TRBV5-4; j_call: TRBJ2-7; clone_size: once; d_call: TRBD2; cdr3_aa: CASSLIPLAGNYEQYF; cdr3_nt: TGTGCCAGCAGCTTGATACCCCTAGCGGGAAACTACGAGCAGTACTTC
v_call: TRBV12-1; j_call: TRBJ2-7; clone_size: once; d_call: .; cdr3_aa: CASSSHMGDYEQYF; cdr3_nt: TGTGCCAGCAGCTCGCACATGGGAGATTACGAGCAGTACTTC
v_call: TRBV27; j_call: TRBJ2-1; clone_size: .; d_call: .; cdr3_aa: CASSLGSYNEQFF; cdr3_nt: TGTGCCAGTAGCTTGGGCTCCTACAATGAGCAGTTCTTC
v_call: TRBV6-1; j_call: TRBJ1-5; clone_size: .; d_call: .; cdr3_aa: CASSDWVRQPQHF; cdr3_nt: TGTGCCAGCAGTGATTGGGTTAGGCAGCCCCAGCATTTT
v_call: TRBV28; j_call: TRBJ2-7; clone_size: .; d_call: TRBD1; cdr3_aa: CASSFRGRPPSYEQYF; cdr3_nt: TGTGCCAGCAGTTTTAGGGGGCGCCCCCCCTCCTACGAGCAGTACTTC
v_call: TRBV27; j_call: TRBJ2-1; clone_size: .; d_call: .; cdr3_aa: CASSLSLKYNEQFF; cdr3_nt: TGTGCCAGCAGTTTATCCCTTAAGTACAATGAGCAGTTCTTC
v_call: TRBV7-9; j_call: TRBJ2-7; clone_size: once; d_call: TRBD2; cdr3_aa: CASSRGSSGSSYEQYF; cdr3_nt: TGTGCCAGCAGCAGGGGGAGTAGCGGGAGCTCCTACGAGCAGTACTTC
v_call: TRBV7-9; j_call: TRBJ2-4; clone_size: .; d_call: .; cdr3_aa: CASSLLAGAKNIQYF; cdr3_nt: TGTGCCAGCAGCTTACTAGCAGGGGCCAAAAACATTCAGTACTTC
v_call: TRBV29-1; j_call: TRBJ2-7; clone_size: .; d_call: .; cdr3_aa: CSVEGTTNGVQYF; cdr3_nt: TGCAGCGTTGAAGGCACTACTAACGGGGTGCAGTACTTC
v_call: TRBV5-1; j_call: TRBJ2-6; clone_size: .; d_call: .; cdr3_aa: CASFDRGSGANVLTF; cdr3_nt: TGCGCCAGCTTTGATCGGGGCTCTGGGGCCAACGTCCTGACTTTC
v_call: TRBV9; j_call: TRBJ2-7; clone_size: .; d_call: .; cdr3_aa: CASSEIPGGTVYEQYF; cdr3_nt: TGTGCCAGCAGCGAAATACCCGGTGGCACAGTCTACGAGCAGTACTTC
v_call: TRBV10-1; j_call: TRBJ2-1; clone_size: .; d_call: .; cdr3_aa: CATSKRSTQNNEQFF; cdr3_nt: TGCGCCACCAGTAAACGGAGTACCCAAAACAATGAGCAGTTCTTC
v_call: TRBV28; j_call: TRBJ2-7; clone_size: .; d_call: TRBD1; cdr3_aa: CASSRYLDRGGEQYF; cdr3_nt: TGTGCCAGCAGTAGATACCTCGACAGGGGCGGTGAGCAGTACTTC
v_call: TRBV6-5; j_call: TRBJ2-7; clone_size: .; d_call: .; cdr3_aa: CASSYPGNTYEQYF; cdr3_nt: TGTGCCAGCAGTTACCCAGGGAACACCTACGAGCAGTACTTC
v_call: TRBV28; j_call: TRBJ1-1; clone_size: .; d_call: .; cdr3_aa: CASSYRGWDTEAFF; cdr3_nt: TGTGCCAGCAGCTACCGAGGATGGGACACTGAAGCTTTCTTT
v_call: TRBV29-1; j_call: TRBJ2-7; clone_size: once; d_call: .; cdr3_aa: CSVEEVDSYEQYF; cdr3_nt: TGCAGCGTTGAGGAGGTTGATTCCTACGAGCAGTACTTC
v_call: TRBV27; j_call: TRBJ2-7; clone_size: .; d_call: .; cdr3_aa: CASGDGEQYF; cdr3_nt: TGTGCCAGCGGCGATGGCGAGCAGTACTTC
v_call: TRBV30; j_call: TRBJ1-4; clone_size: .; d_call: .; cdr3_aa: CAWSLGGHEKLFF; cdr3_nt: TGTGCCTGGAGTTTGGGGGGACATGAAAAACTGTTTTTT
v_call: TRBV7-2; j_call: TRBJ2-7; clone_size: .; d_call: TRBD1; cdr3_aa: CASGSRTGVREQYF; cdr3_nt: TGTGCCAGCGGATCCAGGACAGGGGTTCGCGAGCAGTACTTC
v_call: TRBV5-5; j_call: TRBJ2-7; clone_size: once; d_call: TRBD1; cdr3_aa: CASSLGDRMDEQYF; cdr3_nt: TGTGCCAGCAGCTTGGGGGACAGGATGGACGAGCAGTACTTC
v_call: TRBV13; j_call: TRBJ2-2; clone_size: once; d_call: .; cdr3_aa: CASSLGRANTGELFF; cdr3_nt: TGTGCCAGCAGCTTAGGCAGGGCGAACACCGGGGAGCTGTTTTTT
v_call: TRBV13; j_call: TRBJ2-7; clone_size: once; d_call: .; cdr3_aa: CASSGRDQVSYEQYF; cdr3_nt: TGTGCCAGCAGCGGCCGGGACCAGGTCTCCTACGAGCAGTACTTC
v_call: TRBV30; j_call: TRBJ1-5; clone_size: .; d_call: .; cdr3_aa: CAWSDSGWGGQPQHF; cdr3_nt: TGTGCCTGGAGTGACTCTGGTTGGGGGGGTCAGCCCCAGCATTTT
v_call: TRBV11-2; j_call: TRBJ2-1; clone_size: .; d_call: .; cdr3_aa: CASSLVREQFF; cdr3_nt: TGTGCCAGCAGCTTAGTGCGTGAGCAGTTCTTC
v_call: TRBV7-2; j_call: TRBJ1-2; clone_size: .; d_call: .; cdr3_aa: CASSLGNFYGYTF; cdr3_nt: TGTGCCAGCAGCTTAGGCAATTTCTATGGCTACACCTTC
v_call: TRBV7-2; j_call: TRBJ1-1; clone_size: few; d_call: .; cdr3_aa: CASSFWTVNTEAFF; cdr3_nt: TGTGCCAGCAGCTTTTGGACGGTGAACACTGAAGCTTTCTTT
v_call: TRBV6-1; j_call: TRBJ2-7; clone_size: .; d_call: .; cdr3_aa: CASSEGGTHTYSSYEQYF; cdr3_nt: TGTGCCAGCAGTGAAGGTGGGACCCATACATACAGCTCCTACGAGCAGTACTTC
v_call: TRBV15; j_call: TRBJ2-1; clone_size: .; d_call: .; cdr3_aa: CATSKRPSSYNEQFF; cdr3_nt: TGTGCCACCAGCAAGCGACCAAGCTCCTACAATGAGCAGTTCTTC
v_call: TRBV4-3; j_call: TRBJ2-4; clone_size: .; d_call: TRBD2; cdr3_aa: CASSQEWGGSGDIQYF; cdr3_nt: TGCGCCAGCAGCCAAGAATGGGGGGGGAGTGGTGACATTCAGTACTTC
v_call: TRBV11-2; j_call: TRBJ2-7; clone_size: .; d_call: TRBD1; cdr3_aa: CASNDRGSNSYEQYF; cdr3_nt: TGTGCCAGCAACGACAGGGGGTCCAACTCCTACGAGCAGTACTTC